Below are 5 T cell receptor beta chains sequenced from a single sample in a study of blood T cell repertoires in COVID-19 (dated by TCRdb to the early 2020s). Libraries were built with the immunoSEQ multiplex PCR assay. The immuneACCESS repertoire file appears here via TCRdb, limited to in-frame rearrangements. These files lack a portion of the clones; in checked studies, under half of the deficit traces to unresolved V genes, and the cause of the others is not known. For this sample there are roughly 140,000 clones; roughly 87% appear just once. Of the sample, 1.5% to 2% is held by the ten largest clones. The specimen was peripheral blood. The source of these receptors is a man in his 70s with acute or convalescent COVID-19.

A few counts support this clone. This chain joins TRBV5-8 and TRBJ1-2; unclear D gene. Trimming took 1 base from V and 8 from J, leaving 15 bases between them. The CDR3 totals 14 residues. Per germline, CDR1 SGHTS and CDR2 YDEGEE. The CDR3 here is CASSLHRVSLGYTF. For the CDR3, the DNA is TGTGCCAGCAGCTTGCACCGGGTAAGTCTCGGCTACACCTTC.

This clone was recorded only once. The chain links TRBV7-9 to TRBJ1-1; 7 bases match TRBD1. CDR1 and CDR2 from the germline V gene are SEHNR and FQNEAQ (reference sequence). The CDR3 consists of 15 residues. The trim removed 5 bases at V and 4 bases at J, leaving 10 bases unmatched. CDR3 bases: TGTGCCAGCAGCCTATCGGTGGCAGGGGGCACTGAAGCTTTCTTT. This sequence encodes CASSLSVAGGTEAFF.

The V gene is TRBV28, the J gene TRBJ2-7; possibly TRBD2 for D (6 bases). Germline V gene sequence: CDR1 MDHEN, CDR2 SYDVKM. The length of the CDR3 is 12 residues. Trimming shortened V by 4 bases and J by 8 bases, and 12 bases separated the two germline ends. Here the CDR3 DNA reads TGTGCCAGCAGTTCTCTACGGGGGAAGCAGTACTTC. Encoded protein: CASSSLRGKQYF.

The chain has TRBV19 and TRBJ2-7; TRBD1 matches at 8 bases. V gave up 5 bases and J gave up 2 bases; unmatched junction bases: 5. Per germline, CDR1 LNHDA and CDR2 SQIVND (reference sequence). The CDR3 runs 14 residues. The CDR3 DNA follows: TGTGCCAGTAGTGACAGGGGAAATCCCTACGAGCAGTACTTC. Its translation is CASSDRGNPYEQYF.

This clone was detected once. The chain carries TRBV6-1 and TRBJ1-1, with 10 nucleotides matching TRBD1. V lost 1 base, J lost 3 bases, and 2 bases stayed unmatched. Germline CDR1 is MNHNS and CDR2 is SASEGT. The length of the CDR3 is 15 residues. CDR3 region: CASSEGTGGDTEAFF. DNA for the CDR3: TGTGCCAGCAGTGAAGGGACAGGGGGAGACACTGAAGCTTTCTTT.